The 2 T cell receptor beta chains in this list originate from one sample, sequenced in a study of CD8+CD57+ T cells in acquired aplastic anemia. Template material for TCR beta VDJ and CDR3 profiling consisted of genomic DNA. A single record per CDR3 protein comes from TCRdb applying MiXCR to the reads. Counted here are about 210,000 distinct CDR3 sequences, approximately 60% occurring once; the ten biggest clones make up around 28%. The sample comprised sorted CD4+, CD8+, or CD8+CD57+ T cells (not recorded which) from PBMCs. These receptors were obtained from a human donor in good health.

The table lists this clonotype with a count of one. The gene calls are TRBV20-1 and TRBJ2-5, with D tentatively TRBD1 (5 bases). CDR1 DFQATT and CDR2 SNEGSKA come from the germline V gene (reference sequence). V lost 2 bases to trimming and J lost 2 bases, with 9 bases between them. The CDR3 covers 13 residues. This chain's CDR3 is CSARWQGQETQYF. CDR3 bases: TGCAGTGCTAGATGGCAGGGACAAGAGACCCAGTACTTC.

The chain uses TRBV7-9 and TRBJ2-2, with D possibly matching TRBD1 (5 bases). Germline CDR1 is SEHNR and CDR2 is FQNEAQ (reference sequence). The CDR3 spans 14 residues. V dropped 6 bases and J dropped 2 bases, with 10 bases sitting between them. In nucleotides, the CDR3 is TGTGCCAGCAGGAGACAGAGTAACACCGGGGAGCTGTTTTTT. Protein: CASRRQSNTGELFF.